The 21 T cell receptor beta chains below come from one sample, sequenced in a study of Ad26.COV2.S vaccination and SARS-CoV-2 variants. Treatment defined: roughly 18 received Ad26.COV2.S at low or high dose, single or two shots; about 5 received placebo; per-sample allocation not given. On day 63 after the first injection, vaccine and placebo recipients gave samples. Sequenced by immunoSEQ multiplex PCR; TCRdb stores in-frame clones only, minus some. The sample holds hundreds of thousands of clones, around 90% seen once. Sequencing used peripheral blood, obtained in a trial of Ad26.COV2.S vaccine versus placebo. The source of these receptors is a person between 18 and 59 years old who received the Ad26.COV2.S COVID-19 vaccine or a placebo.

The CDR3 reads CASSSAGANVLTF. The DNA of the CDR3 is TGTGCCAGCAGCTCCGCGGGGGCCAACGTCCTGACTTTC. The rearrangement joins TRBV7-3 to TRBJ2-6; D is unresolved. Germline CDR1 and CDR2: SGHTA and FQGTGA. CDR3 length equals 13 residues. Between the trimmed V and J ends, which lost 4 bases and 4 bases, there was a span of 5 bases.

The count of this clone is one. The chain carries TRBV19 and TRBJ1-1, with a possible D match to TRBD1 (5 bases). V dropped 5 bases and J dropped 4 bases, with 11 bases sitting between them. CDR3 length: 13 residues. Germline V gene sequence: CDR1 LNHDA, CDR2 SQIVND (reference sequence). CDR3 protein: CASSSPGGTEAFF. The CDR3 DNA reads TGTGCCAGTAGTTCCCCGGGGGGCACTGAAGCTTTCTTT.

The V call is TRBV5-5, the J call TRBJ2-2, with 9 bases that match TRBD1. V trimming: 1 base; J trimming: 3 bases; junction bases outside the gene matches: 4. Germline V gives CDR1 SGHKS, CDR2 YYEKEE (reference sequence). This CDR3 contains 16 residues. Here the CDR3 reads CASSLRDRVYTGELFF. CDR3 nucleotide sequence: TGTGCCAGCAGCTTGCGGGACAGGGTATACACCGGGGAGCTGTTTTTT.

The chain employs TRBV5-1 and TRBJ2-5; TRBD2 aligns across 8 bases. The CDR3 totals 15 residues. Germline V gene data show CDR1 as SGHRS and CDR2 as YFSETQ. With V trimmed by 4 bases and J by 5 bases, 10 bases remained unmatched. In nucleotides, the CDR3 is TGCGCCAGCAGCCCCGGGAGGGGGGCGCAGGAGACCCAGTACTTC. Amino acid sequence: CASSPGRGAQETQYF.

V usage is TRBV21-1 and J usage is TRBJ1-5; the D call in the table, TRBD1, was not verified against the DNA. TRBV21-1 is labeled a pseudogene. The CDR3 consists of 17 residues. CDR3 region: CASSKVGDRGIDQPQHF. As DNA, the CDR3 is TGTGCCAGCAGCAAAGTGGGGGACAGGGGGATCGATCAGCCCCAGCATTTT.

The chain couples TRBV19 to TRBJ2-5, with unresolved D. Germline CDR1 reads LNHDA; CDR2 reads SQIVND (reference sequence). V lost 3 bases and J 3 bases, leaving 11 bases between the germline ends. The CDR3 runs to 14 residues. The CDR3 DNA reads as TGTGCCAGTAGTATTTCCTCTGTGGAAGAGACCCAGTACTTC. Its translation: CASSISSVEETQYF.

In this sample, this clone turned up a few times. The same CDR3 arises from other DNA sequences in this sample as well. The rearrangement uses TRBV24-1 and TRBJ1-5; the D is unclear. Germline assignment: CDR1 KGHDR and CDR2 SFDVKD. V shed 7 bases and J shed 0 bases, with 9 bases lying between them. The CDR3 is made up of 14 amino acids. The CDR3 nucleotides read TGTGCCACCAGCCCAGGTTATAGCAATCAGCCCCAGCATTTT. This gives the protein CATSPGYSNQPQHF.

The chain recombines TRBV7-9 with TRBJ2-5; tentatively, D is TRBD1 (5 bases). In germline, CDR1 is SEHNR, CDR2 FQNEAQ (reference sequence). The V end lost 0 bases, the J end lost 4 bases, and 15 bases lay between the germline ends. This CDR3 has 16 amino acids. CDR3 in DNA: TGTGCCAGCAGCTTAGCGGATTCAGGGAACGGAGAGACCCAGTACTTC. This encodes CASSLADSGNGETQYF.

The V and J genes are TRBV7-8 and TRBJ1-4, with D possibly TRBD1 on 6 matching bases. V lost 0 bases and J 10 bases, leaving 15 bases between the germline ends. The CDR3 is 15 amino acids. From germline, CDR1 is SGHVS and CDR2 FQNEAQ. The CDR3 loop reads CASSLAGHPRVKLFF. CDR3 bases: TGTGCCAGCAGCTTAGCGGGACACCCAAGAGTAAAACTGTTTTTT. Looking up the rest from reference TRBV7-8 and TRBJ1-4 gives the full variable domain: GAGVSQSPRYKVAKRGQDVALRCDPISGHVSLFWYQQALGQGPEFLTYFQNEAQLDKSGLPSDRFFAERPEGSVSTLKIQRTQQEDSAVYLCASSLAGHPRVKLFFGSGTQLSVL.

The chain combines TRBV19 with TRBJ2-5; the match to TRBD2 covers 7 bases. The CDR3 is 13 residues long. Losses at the gene ends were 3 bases for V and 4 bases for J; bases not matched to a gene: 2. Germline loops: CDR1 LNHDA, CDR2 SQIVND (reference sequence). The chain's CDR3 is CASSMVAGETQYF. The DNA for the CDR3 is TGTGCCAGTAGTATGGTAGCGGGAGAGACCCAGTACTTC.

The CDR3 region is CASSQQVGTEAFF. Written as DNA, the CDR3 is TGTGCCAGCAGCCAACAGGTTGGGACTGAAGCTTTCTTT. J is TRBJ1-1 and V is TRBV3-1 (or the pseudogene TRBV3-2); no clear D. Trimming took off 2 bases at V and 5 bases at J, with 9 bases between the two ends. CDR1 is LGHDT and CDR2 is YNNKEL in the germline V gene (reference sequence). The CDR3 loop spans 13 amino acids.

The V gene is TRBV7-9, the J gene TRBJ2-3; D call uncertain. Germline CDR1 is SEHNR and CDR2 is FQNEAQ (reference sequence). The V end lost 5 bases, the J end lost 0 bases, and 9 bases lay between the germline ends. This CDR3 has 14 amino acids. CDR3 sequence reads: CASSQGGSTDTQYF. The DNA of the CDR3 is TGTGCCAGCAGCCAAGGCGGCAGCACAGATACGCAGTATTTT. Using reference TRBV7-9 and TRBJ2-3 for the parts outside the CDR3, the full variable domain is DTGVSQNPRHKITKRGQNVTFRCDPISEHNRLYWYRQTLGQGPEFLTYFQNEAQLEKSRLLSDRFSAERPKGSFSTLEIQRTEQGDSAMYLCASSQGGSTDTQYFGPGTRLTVL.

CDR3 sequence (DNA): TGTGCCAGCAGCGGGGACTTAAACTCCTACAATGAGCAGTTCTTC. This translates into CASSGDLNSYNEQFF. J is TRBJ2-1 and V is TRBV5-8, with a weak D call TRBD2 (6 bases). The CDR3 sequence is 15 residues long. The V gene lost 4 bases and the J gene lost 0 bases, with 11 bases spanning the gap. Germline V gene data show CDR1 as SGHTS and CDR2 as YDEGEE.

V gene TRBV18 combines with J gene TRBJ2-3; D is unresolved. The ends were cut back, 6 bases at V and 3 bases at J, with 19 bases in the middle. The CDR3 totals 16 residues. Germline V gene sequence: CDR1 KGHSH, CDR2 LQKENI. The CDR3 region has the DNA TGTGCCAGCTCGCCTGGCCTTAGTGTGGGGACAGATACGCAGTATTTT. Protein product: CASSPGLSVGTDTQYF. Combining the CDR3 with reference TRBV18 and TRBJ2-3 gives the whole variable domain NAGVMQNPRHLVRRRGQEARLRCSPMKGHSHVYWYRQLPEEGLKFMVYLQKENIIDESGMPKERFSAEFPKEGPSILRIQQVVRGDSAAYFCASSPGLSVGTDTQYFGPGTRLTVL.

The genes are TRBV3-1 (or the pseudogene TRBV3-2) and TRBJ2-1, with D hard to call. V lost 3 bases and J lost 0, with 9 bases in between. The CDR3 totals 15 residues. Germline CDR1 is LGHDT and CDR2 is YNNKEL (reference sequence). CDR3 in amino acids: CASSQDPISYNEQFF. The CDR3 DNA follows: TGTGCCAGCAGCCAGGACCCGATCTCCTACAATGAGCAGTTCTTC.

The chain couples TRBV29-1 to TRBJ2-1, with 10 bases matching TRBD1. CDR1 and CDR2 from the germline V gene are SQVTM and ANQGSEA. CDR3 length equals 12 residues. CDR3 in amino acids: CRGDRGYNEQFF. CDR3 coding DNA: TGCAGGGGGGACAGGGGATACAATGAGCAGTTCTTC.

The chain recombines TRBV5-6 with TRBJ2-3; D is ambiguous. CDR3 length: 14 amino acids. The germline V and J ends were trimmed by 0 bases and 1 base, with 6 bases remaining between them. Germline V gives CDR1 SGHDT, CDR2 YYEEEE. CDR3 protein: CASSLASGTDTQYF. CDR3 bases: TGTGCCAGCAGCTTGGCCTCCGGCACAGATACGCAGTATTTT.

V usage is TRBV5-4 and J usage is TRBJ2-1, with 8 bases identical to TRBD2. Germline lookup yields CDR1 SGHNT and CDR2 YYREEE (reference sequence). Trimming at V came to 2 bases and at J to 5 bases, leaving 6 bases not matched to a gene. This CDR3 contains 15 residues. The CDR3 DNA reads TGTGCCAGCAGCTTTGCGGGGGGAGGACACAATGAGCAGTTCTTC. Translated: CASSFAGGGHNEQFF.

J is TRBJ2-1 and V is TRBV5-1; a possible D gene is TRBD2 (6 bases). The germline gives CDR1 SGHRS, CDR2 YFSETQ. The CDR3 loop spans 13 amino acids. V lost 8 bases to trimming and J lost 0 bases, with 9 bases between them. The CDR3 is CASSGSSYNEQFF. DNA for the CDR3: TGCGCCAGTAGCGGAAGCTCCTACAATGAGCAGTTCTTC. The full variable domain, completed using reference TRBV5-1 and TRBJ2-1, is KAGVTQTPRYLIKTRGQQVTLSCSPISGHRSVSWYQQTPGQGLQFLFEYFSETQRNKGNFPGRFSGRQFSNSRSEMNVSTLELGDSALYLCASSGSSYNEQFFGPGTRLTVL.

The chain recombines TRBV3-1 (or the pseudogene TRBV3-2) with TRBJ1-4; 8 bases map to TRBD1. Germline lookup yields CDR1 LGHDT and CDR2 YNNKEL (reference sequence). This CDR3 is 15 amino acids long. With 5 bases clipped from V and 8 bases from J, the junction kept 10 bases outside the gene matches. The DNA for the CDR3 is TGTGCCAGCAGCTTCCATCGGACAGGGACCGAAAAACTGTTTTTT. Its translation is CASSFHRTGTEKLFF.

The rearrangement links TRBV7-9 to TRBJ1-4; 11 bases are shared with TRBD1. This CDR3 region has 19 residues. Germline V gene sequence: CDR1 SEHNR, CDR2 FQNEAQ (reference sequence). V was clipped by 5 bases and J by 0 bases; unmatched bases: 11. CDR3: CASSPGTGGIGATNEKLFF. As DNA, the CDR3 is TGTGCCAGCAGCCCCGGGACAGGGGGAATAGGTGCAACTAATGAAAAACTGTTTTTT.